This record looks at one TCR beta chain sequence and its context. Its antigen is unknown. These data belong to a study of human versus mouse CDR3 diversity and MHC coevolution. About the research overall: Reported immunoSEQ sensitivity was one in 200,000 T cells, with reduced amplification bias.

Study-wide results and caveats: Roughly 6 MHC II alleles selected the human T cells.

The trim removed 1 base at V and 0 bases at J, leaving 6 bases unmatched. Germline CDR1 MGHDK, CDR2 SYGVNS. CDR3 size: 17 residues. The assay was immunoSEQ multiplex PCR, and TCRdb's table has in-frame clones only and misses some. The data contain about 83,000 clones, less than 95% of them singletons. The sequence derives from a person aged 25 to 69 in good health. What was sequenced was naive CD4+ T cells from blood. Subset noted: CD45RO-negative CD62L-positive naive CD4 T cells. This chain joins TRBV25-1 and TRBJ2-5, with 9 bases identical to TRBD2. The CDR3 nucleotides read TGTGCCAGCAGTGAATTGACTAGCGGAACGTACCAAGAGACCCAGTACTTC. Amino acids: CASSELTSGTYQETQYF.